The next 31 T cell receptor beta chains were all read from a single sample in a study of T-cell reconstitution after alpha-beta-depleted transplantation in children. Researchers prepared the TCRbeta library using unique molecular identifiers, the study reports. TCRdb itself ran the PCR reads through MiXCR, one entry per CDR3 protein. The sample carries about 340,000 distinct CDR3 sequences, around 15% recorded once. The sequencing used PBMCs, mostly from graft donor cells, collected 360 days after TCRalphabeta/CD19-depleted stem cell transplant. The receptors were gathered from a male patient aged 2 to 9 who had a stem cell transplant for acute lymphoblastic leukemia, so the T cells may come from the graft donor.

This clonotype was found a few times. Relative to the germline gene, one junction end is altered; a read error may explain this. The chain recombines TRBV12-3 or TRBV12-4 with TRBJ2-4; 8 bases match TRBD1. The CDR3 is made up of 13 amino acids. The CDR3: CACRGTGFSIQYF. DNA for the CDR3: TGTGCCTGCAGGGGGACAGGATTCAGCATTCAGTACTTC.

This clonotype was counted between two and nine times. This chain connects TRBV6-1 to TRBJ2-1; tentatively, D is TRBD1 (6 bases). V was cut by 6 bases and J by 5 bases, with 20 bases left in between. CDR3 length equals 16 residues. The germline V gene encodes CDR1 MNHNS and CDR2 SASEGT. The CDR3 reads CASSHDGQKNHNEQFF. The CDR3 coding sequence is TGTGCCAGCAGCCACGACGGACAGAAAAACCACAATGAGCAGTTCTTC.

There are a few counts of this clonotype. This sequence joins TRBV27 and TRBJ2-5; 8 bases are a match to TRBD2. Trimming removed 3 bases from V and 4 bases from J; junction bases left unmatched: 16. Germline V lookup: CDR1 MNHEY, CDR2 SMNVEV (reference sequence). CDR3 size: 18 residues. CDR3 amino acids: CASSFLGGAGGGTETQYF. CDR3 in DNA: TGTGCCAGCAGTTTTCTCGGTGGGGCGGGAGGAGGTACAGAGACCCAGTACTTC.

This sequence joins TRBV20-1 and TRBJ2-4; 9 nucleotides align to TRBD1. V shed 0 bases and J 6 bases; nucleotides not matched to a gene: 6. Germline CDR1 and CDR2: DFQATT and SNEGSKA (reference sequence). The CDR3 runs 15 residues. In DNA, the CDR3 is TGCAGTGCTAGAGACGCAGGACAGGGGATAAACATTCAGTACTTC. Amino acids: CSARDAGQGINIQYF.

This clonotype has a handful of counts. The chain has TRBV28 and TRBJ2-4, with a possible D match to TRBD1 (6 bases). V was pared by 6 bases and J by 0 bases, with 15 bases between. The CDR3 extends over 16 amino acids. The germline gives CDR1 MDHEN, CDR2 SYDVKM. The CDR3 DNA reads TGTGCCAGCAGCCCTCCGGGACATTTAGCCAAAAACATTCAGTACTTC. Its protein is CASSPPGHLAKNIQYF.

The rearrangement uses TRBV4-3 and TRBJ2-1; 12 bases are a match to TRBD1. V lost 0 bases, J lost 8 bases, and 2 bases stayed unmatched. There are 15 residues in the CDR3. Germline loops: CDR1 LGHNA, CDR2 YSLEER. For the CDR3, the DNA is TGCGCCAGCAGCCAAGAAGGGACAGGGGGCTATGAGCAGTTCTTC. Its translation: CASSQEGTGGYEQFF.

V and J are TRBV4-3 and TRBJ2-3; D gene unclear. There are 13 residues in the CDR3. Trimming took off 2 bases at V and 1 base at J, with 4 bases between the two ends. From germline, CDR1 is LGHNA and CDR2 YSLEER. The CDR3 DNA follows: TGCGCCAGCAGCCAATGGGGCACAGATACGCAGTATTTT. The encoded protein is CASSQWGTDTQYF.

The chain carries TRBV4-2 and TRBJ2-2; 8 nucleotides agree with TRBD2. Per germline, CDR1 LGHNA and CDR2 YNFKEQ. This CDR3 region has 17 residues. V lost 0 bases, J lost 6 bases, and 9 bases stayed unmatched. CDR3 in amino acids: CASSQDLLGRDPGELFF. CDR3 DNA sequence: TGTGCCAGCAGCCAAGATCTCCTCGGGAGGGATCCCGGGGAGCTGTTTTTT.

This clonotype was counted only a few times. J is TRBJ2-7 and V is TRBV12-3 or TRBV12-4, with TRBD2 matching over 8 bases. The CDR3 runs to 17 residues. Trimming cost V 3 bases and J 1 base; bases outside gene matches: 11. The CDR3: CASSFNRGGLTSYEQYF. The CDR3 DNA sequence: TGTGCCAGCAGTTTTAATCGGGGGGGGCTGACTTCCTACGAGCAGTACTTC.

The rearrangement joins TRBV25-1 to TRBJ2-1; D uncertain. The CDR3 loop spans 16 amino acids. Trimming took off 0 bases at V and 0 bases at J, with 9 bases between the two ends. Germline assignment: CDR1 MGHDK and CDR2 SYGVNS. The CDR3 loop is CASSEYMTDSYNEQFF. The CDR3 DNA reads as TGTGCCAGCAGTGAATATATGACTGACTCCTACAATGAGCAGTTCTTC.

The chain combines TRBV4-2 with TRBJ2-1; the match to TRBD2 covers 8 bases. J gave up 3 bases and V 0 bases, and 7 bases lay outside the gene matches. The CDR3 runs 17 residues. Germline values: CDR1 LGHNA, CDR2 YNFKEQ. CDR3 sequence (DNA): TGTGCCAGCAGCCAAGATGTTCGAGCGGGAGTCTACAATGAGCAGTTCTTC. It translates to CASSQDVRAGVYNEQFF.

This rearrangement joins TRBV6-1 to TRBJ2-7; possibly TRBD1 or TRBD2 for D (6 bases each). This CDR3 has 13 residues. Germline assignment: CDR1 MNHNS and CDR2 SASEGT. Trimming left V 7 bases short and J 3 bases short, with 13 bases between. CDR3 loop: CASKDRAGYEQYF. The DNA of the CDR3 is TGTGCCAGCAAGGACAGAGCGGGCTACGAGCAGTACTTC.

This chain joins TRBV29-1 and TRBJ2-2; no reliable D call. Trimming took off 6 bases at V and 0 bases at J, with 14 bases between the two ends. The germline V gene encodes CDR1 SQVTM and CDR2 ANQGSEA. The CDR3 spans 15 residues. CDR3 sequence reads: CSVERSTTNTGELFF. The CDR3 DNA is TGCAGCGTCGAACGGAGCACAACGAACACCGGGGAGCTGTTTTTT.

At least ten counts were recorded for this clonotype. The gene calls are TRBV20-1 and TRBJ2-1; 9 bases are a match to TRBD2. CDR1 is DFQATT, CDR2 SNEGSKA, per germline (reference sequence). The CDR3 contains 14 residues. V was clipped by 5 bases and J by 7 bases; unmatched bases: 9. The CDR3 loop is CSAPRGSGGNEQFF. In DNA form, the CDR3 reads TGCAGTGCTCCTCGGGGGAGCGGGGGGAATGAGCAGTTCTTC.

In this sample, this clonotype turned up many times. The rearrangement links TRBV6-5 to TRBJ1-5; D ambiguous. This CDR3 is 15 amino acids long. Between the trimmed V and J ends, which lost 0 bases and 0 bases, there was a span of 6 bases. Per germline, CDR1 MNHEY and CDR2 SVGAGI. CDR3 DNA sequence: TGTGCCAGCAGTTACTCGATGCATAGCAATCAGCCCCAGCATTTT. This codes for CASSYSMHSNQPQHF.

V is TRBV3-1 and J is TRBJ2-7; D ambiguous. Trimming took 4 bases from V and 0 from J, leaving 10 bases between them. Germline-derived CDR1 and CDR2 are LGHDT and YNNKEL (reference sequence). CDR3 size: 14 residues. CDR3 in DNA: TGTGCCAGCAGCCCGACGGCGTACTCCTACGAGCAGTACTTC. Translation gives CASSPTAYSYEQYF.

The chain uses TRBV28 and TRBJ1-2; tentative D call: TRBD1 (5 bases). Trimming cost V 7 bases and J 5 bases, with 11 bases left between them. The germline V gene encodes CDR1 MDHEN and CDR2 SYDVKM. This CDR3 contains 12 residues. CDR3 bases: TGTGCCAGCATCACCGGGGGGTATGGCTACACCTTC. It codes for CASITGGYGYTF.

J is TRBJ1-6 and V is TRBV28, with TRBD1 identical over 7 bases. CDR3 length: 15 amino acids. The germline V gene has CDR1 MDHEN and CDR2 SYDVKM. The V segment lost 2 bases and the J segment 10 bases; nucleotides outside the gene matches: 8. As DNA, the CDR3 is TGTGCCAGCAGTTTACCCCACAGGGGAGACTCACCCCTCCACTTT. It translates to CASSLPHRGDSPLHF.

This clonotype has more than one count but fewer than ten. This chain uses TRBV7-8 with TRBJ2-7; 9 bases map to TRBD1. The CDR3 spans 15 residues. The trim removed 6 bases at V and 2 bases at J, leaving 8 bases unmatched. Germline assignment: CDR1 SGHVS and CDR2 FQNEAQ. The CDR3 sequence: CASSYNRGPAYEQYF. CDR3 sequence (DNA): TGTGCCAGCAGTTATAACAGGGGGCCCGCCTACGAGCAGTACTTC.

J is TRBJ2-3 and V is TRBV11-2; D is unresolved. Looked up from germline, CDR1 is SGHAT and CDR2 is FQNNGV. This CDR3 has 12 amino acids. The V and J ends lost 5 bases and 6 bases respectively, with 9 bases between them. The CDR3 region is CASSPLIDTQYF. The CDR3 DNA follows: TGTGCCAGCAGCCCCCTCATCGATACGCAGTATTTT.

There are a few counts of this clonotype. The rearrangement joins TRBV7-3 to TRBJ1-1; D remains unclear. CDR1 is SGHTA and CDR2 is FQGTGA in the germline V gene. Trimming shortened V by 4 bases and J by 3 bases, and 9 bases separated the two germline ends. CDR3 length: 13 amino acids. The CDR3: CASSSGRDTEAFF. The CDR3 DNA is TGTGCCAGCAGCTCGGGTAGGGACACTGAAGCTTTCTTT.

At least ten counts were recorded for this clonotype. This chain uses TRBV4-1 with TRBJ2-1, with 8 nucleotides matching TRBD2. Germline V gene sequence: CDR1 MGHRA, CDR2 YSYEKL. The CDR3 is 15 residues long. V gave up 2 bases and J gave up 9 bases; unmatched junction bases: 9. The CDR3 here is CASSQYEREKGEQFF. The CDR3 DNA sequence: TGCGCCAGCAGCCAATATGAGCGGGAGAAGGGTGAGCAGTTCTTC.

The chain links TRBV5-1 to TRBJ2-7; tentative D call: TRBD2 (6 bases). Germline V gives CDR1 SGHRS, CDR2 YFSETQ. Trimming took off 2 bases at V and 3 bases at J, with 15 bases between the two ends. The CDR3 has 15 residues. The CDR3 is CASSLPGASVYEQYF. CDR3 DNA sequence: TGCGCCAGCAGCTTACCCGGGGCTAGCGTCTACGAGCAGTACTTC.

CDR3 sequence (DNA): TGTGCCAGCAGCCAAGGAGGGCTAACCTACGAGCAGTACTTC. Its protein product is CASSQGGLTYEQYF. The chain employs TRBV3-1 and TRBJ2-7, with D perhaps TRBD2 (5 bases). Germline CDR1 reads LGHDT; CDR2 reads YNNKEL (reference sequence). Trimming removed 1 base from V and 2 bases from J, with 9 bases in between. The CDR3 has 14 residues.

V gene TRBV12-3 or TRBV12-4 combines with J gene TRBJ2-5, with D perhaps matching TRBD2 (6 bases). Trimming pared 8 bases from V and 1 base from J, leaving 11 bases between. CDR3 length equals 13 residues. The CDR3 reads CASRLSGQETQYF. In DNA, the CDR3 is TGTGCCAGCCGCCTTAGCGGCCAAGAGACCCAGTACTTC.

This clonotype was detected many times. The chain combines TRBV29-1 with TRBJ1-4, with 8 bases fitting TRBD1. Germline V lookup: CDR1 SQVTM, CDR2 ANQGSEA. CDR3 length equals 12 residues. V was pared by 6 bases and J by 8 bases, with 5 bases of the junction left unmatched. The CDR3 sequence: CSVTTGAEKLFF. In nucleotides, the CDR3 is TGCAGCGTGACGACAGGGGCGGAAAAACTGTTTTTT.

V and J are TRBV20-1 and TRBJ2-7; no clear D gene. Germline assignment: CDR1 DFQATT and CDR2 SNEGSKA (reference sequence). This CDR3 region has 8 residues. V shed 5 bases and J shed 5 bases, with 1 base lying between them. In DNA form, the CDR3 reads TGCAGTGCTCACGAGCAGTACTTC. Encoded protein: CSAHEQYF.

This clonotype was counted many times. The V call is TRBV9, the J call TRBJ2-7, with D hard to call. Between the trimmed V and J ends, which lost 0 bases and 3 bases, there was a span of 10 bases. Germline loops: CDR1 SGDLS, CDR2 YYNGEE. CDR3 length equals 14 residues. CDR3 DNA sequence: TGTGCCAGCAGCGTAGGCCCAGAAAGCTACGAGCAGTACTTC. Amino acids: CASSVGPESYEQYF.

CDR3 coding DNA: TGCGCCAGCAGCCAAGGCACTCTAGCTACAGATACGCAGTATTTT. This codes for CASSQGTLATDTQYF. This chain connects TRBV4-3 to TRBJ2-3, with D perhaps matching TRBD2 (5 bases). CDR1 and CDR2 from the germline V gene are LGHNA and YSLEER. V was cut by 1 base and J by 3 bases, with 11 bases left in between. CDR3 size: 15 residues.

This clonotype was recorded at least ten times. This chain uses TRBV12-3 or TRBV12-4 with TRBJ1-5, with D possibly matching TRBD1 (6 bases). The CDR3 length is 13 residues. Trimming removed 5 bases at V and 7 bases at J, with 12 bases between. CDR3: CASSIQGGQPQHF. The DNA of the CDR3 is TGTGCCAGCAGTATACAGGGTGGACAGCCCCAGCATTTT.

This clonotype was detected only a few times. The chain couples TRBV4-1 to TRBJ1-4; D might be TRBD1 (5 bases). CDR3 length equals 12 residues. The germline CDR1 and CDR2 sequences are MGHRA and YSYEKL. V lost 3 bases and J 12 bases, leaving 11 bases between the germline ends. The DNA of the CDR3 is TGCGCCAGCAGCCAGACGGGGGTGCAACTGTTTTTT. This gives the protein CASSQTGVQLFF.